This TCR beta chain came from a study of B cell selection in AIRE deficiency. Study results and caveats: Patient Tconv and Treg cells showed healthy-like TCRBV usage, CDR3 length, diversity. Shared Treg sequences had shorter CDR3s, biased toward rearrangements with few non-templated insertions. Of several thousand shared Treg TCRbeta sequences, 30% to 40% were healthy-only, about 8.6% patient-only.

V lost 3 bases and J 8 bases, leaving 17 bases between the germline ends. The V gene's germline CDR1 is SGHTA and CDR2 FQGNSA. This CDR3 comprises 15 residues. In the authors' workflow: Pooled Tregs gave around 5.6x10^4 patient and about 100,000 donor TCRbeta sequences. Profiling relied on immunoSEQ multiplex PCR, and the TCRdb table lists in-frame clones only, not all of them. V and J calls and clone size come straight from that table; D and trimming were deduced from the DNA. The table has 12,000 to 15,000 clones, 90% to 95% seen once. A note on this clone: Its specificity is not known.

Regulatory T cells were sorted as CD4+CD25hiCD127low/negative cells. This chain uses TRBV7-2 with TRBJ2-1; D gene unclear. The receptor was derived from a human donor with AIRE deficiency. The source material was Tregs sorted from PBMCs. CDR3 residues: CASSFSLVRSDEQFF. The CDR3 DNA sequence: TGTGCCAGCAGCTTCTCTCTAGTCCGGTCTGATGAGCAGTTCTTC. Variable domain in full (rest from reference TRBV7-2 and TRBJ2-1): GAGVSQSPSNKVTEKGKDVELRCDPISGHTALYWYRQSLGQGLEFLIYFQGNSAPDKSGLPSDRFSAERTGGSVSTLTIQRTQQEDSAVYLCASSFSLVRSDEQFFGPGTRLTVL.